One and the same sample provided the 30 T cell receptor beta chains below, sequenced in a study of blood T cell repertoires in COVID-19. Assay used: immunoSEQ multiplex PCR; TCRdb lists only in-frame clones, some missing. The sample lists tens of thousands of clones, almost 85% occurring once. The sequencing sample was made of peripheral blood. Receptors were obtained from a human donor in a cohort sampled during active COVID-19.

The genes are TRBV10-3 and TRBJ1-5; D ambiguous. The length of the CDR3 is 14 residues. The germline V gene encodes CDR1 ENHRY and CDR2 SYGVKD. V was shortened by 4 bases and J by 0 bases, with 7 bases between the two germline ends. The CDR3 loop is CAISGPSSNQPQHF. In DNA form, the CDR3 reads TGTGCCATCAGTGGGCCCTCTAGCAATCAGCCCCAGCATTTT.

The rearrangement joins TRBV19 to TRBJ2-3; D possibly corresponds to TRBD1 (8 bases). This CDR3 is built from 15 residues. Germline-derived CDR1 and CDR2 are LNHDA and SQIVND (reference sequence). The V end lost 6 bases, the J end lost 4 bases, and 17 bases lay between the germline ends. The CDR3 DNA follows: TGTGCCAGTAGATCCGGACAGGGAGGGCCAGATACGCAGTATTTT. Protein product: CASRSGQGGPDTQYF.

This clone showed up just once. V is TRBV6-5 and J is TRBJ2-7; D perhaps matches TRBD1 (7 bases). The CDR3 spans 15 residues. Germline V gene lookup returns CDR1 MNHEY and CDR2 SVGAGI. Trimming took off 7 bases at V and 3 bases at J, with 19 bases between the two ends. CDR3 loop: CASTPASGGHYEQYF. The CDR3, as DNA: TGTGCCAGCACCCCGGCGTCAGGGGGGCACTACGAGCAGTACTTC.

J is TRBJ1-2 and V is TRBV30; 8 nucleotides agree with TRBD1. V lost 0 bases to trimming and J lost 2 bases; unmatched junction nucleotides: 2. CDR3 length equals 14 residues. Germline V gene lookup returns CDR1 GTSNPN and CDR2 SVGIG (reference sequence). CDR3 loop: CAWSVAGGNYGYTF. CDR3 in DNA: TGTGCCTGGAGTGTAGCAGGGGGCAACTATGGCTACACCTTC.

Comments on this clone: A read error may produce the germline difference seen at one junction end. The gene calls are TRBV5-6 and TRBJ2-7; TRBD1 agrees at 7 bases. CDR3 length: 13 amino acids. Germline V gene data show CDR1 as SGHDT and CDR2 as YYEEEE. Written as DNA, the CDR3 is TGTGCCAGCAGCTTGGCCTCAGGGGGTAACACGAACTTC. It codes for CASSLASGGNTNF.

V gene TRBV9 combines with J gene TRBJ2-2; TRBD2 is a possible D gene (6 bases). The CDR3 has 14 amino acids. Trimming removed 2 bases at V and 6 bases at J, with 11 bases between. CDR1 SGDLS and CDR2 YYNGEE come from the germline V gene. The CDR3 spells CASSVDWGAGELFF. The CDR3 DNA follows: TGTGCCAGCAGCGTCGATTGGGGGGCCGGGGAGCTGTTTTTT. Supplemented by reference TRBV9 and TRBJ2-2, the full variable domain reads DSGVTQTPKHLITATGQRVTLRCSPRSGDLSVYWYQQSLDQGLQFLIQYYNGEERAKGNILERFSAQQFPDLHSELNLSSLELGDSALYFCASSVDWGAGELFFGEGSRLTVL.

The V and J genes are TRBV6-5 and TRBJ2-7, with D possibly TRBD1 on 6 matching bases. Germline values: CDR1 MNHEY, CDR2 SVGAGI. CDR3 length: 13 residues. The ends were cut back, 6 bases at V and 2 bases at J, with 11 bases in the middle. DNA for the CDR3: TGTGCCAGCAGGTCAGGGGCCGCCTACGAGCAGTACTTC. It is translated as CASRSGAAYEQYF.

The rearrangement links TRBV9 to TRBJ1-3; tentatively, D is TRBD1 (6 bases). The V end was cut by 7 bases, the J end by 2 bases, with 10 bases between. Germline V gene sequence: CDR1 SGDLS, CDR2 YYNGEE. There are 13 residues in the CDR3. The CDR3 sequence: CASRTGPGNTIYF. CDR3 bases: TGTGCCAGCCGTACAGGGCCTGGAAACACCATATATTTT.

V usage is TRBV24-1 and J usage is TRBJ2-3; D possibly corresponds to TRBD1 (6 bases). The germline gives CDR1 KGHDR, CDR2 SFDVKD. Trimming took off 2 bases at V and 4 bases at J, with 9 bases between the two ends. The CDR3 length is 14 residues. The CDR3 DNA reads as TGTGCCACCAGTGATTCGAACAGGGCAGATACGCAGTATTTT. Protein sequence: CATSDSNRADTQYF.

V usage is TRBV10-3 and J usage is TRBJ1-1; TRBD1 aligns across 9 bases. The CDR3 length is 17 residues. With 10 bases clipped from V and 0 bases from J, the junction kept 15 bases outside the gene matches. CDR1 is ENHRY, CDR2 SYGVKD, per germline. The CDR3 region has the DNA TGTGCCACGCCGTCCCGGGACAGGGAAAACATGAACACTGAAGCTTTCTTT. It yields the protein CATPSRDRENMNTEAFF.

This clone was counted once. This chain joins TRBV1 and TRBJ2-2; TRBD2 reflects the table's D call only, with no check against the DNA. TRBV1 is listed as a pseudogene. The CDR3 length is 17 residues. The CDR3 nucleotides are TGCACCAGCTCTCGGAGACTAAGGATTCCGAACACCGGGGAGCTGTTTTTT. Translated: CTSSRRLRIPNTGELFF.

This rearrangement joins TRBV27 to TRBJ1-2, with D possibly being TRBD1 (6 bases). Germline CDR1 and CDR2: MNHEY and SMNVEV (reference sequence). The CDR3 is 14 residues long. V was pared by 2 bases and J by 7 bases, with 14 bases between. CDR3 sequence (DNA): TGTGCCAGCAGTTTAACGAGACAGGACCCTGGCTACACCTTC. Translation gives CASSLTRQDPGYTF.

This chain connects TRBV6-5 to TRBJ2-3; tentative D call: TRBD2 (6 bases). This CDR3 is built from 15 residues. Trimming removed 6 bases at V and 2 bases at J, with 15 bases between. Germline V gene sequence: CDR1 MNHEY, CDR2 SVGAGI. CDR3: CASRAGTLFTDTQYF. In DNA, the CDR3 is TGTGCCAGCAGAGCCGGGACTCTCTTCACAGATACGCAGTATTTT.

This chain joins TRBV6-2 or TRBV6-3 and TRBJ1-1, with unresolved D. This CDR3 region has 19 residues. Germline V CDR1 and CDR2: MNHEY, SVGEGT. V lost 0 bases to trimming and J lost 0 bases, with 20 bases between them. The CDR3: CASSYSTNGKFVMNTEAFF. CDR3 coding DNA: TGTGCCAGCAGTTACTCGACCAACGGGAAGTTCGTTATGAACACTGAAGCTTTCTTT.

The chain is built from TRBV7-8 and TRBJ1-5; D is uncertain. CDR1 and CDR2 from the germline V gene are SGHVS and FQNEAQ. The length of the CDR3 is 15 residues. Trimming pared 5 bases from V and 3 bases from J, leaving 14 bases between. The chain's CDR3 is CASSILDLNNQPQHF. Here the CDR3 DNA reads TGTGCCAGCAGCATTTTGGACTTGAACAATCAGCCCCAGCATTTT.

This clone was recorded many times. The CDR3 protein is CASSPGTSGGNEQFF. Here the CDR3 DNA reads TGCGCCAGCAGCCCCGGGACTAGCGGGGGTAATGAGCAGTTCTTC. The V gene is TRBV5-1, the J gene TRBJ2-1; TRBD2 matches 14 bases. After removal of 4 bases from V and 7 bases from J, the junction contained 4 bases not matched to a gene. The CDR3 extends over 15 amino acids. Germline assignment: CDR1 SGHRS and CDR2 YFSETQ. Full variable domain (rest looked up from reference TRBV5-1 and TRBJ2-1): KAGVTQTPRYLIKTRGQQVTLSCSPISGHRSVSWYQQTPGQGLQFLFEYFSETQRNKGNFPGRFSGRQFSNSRSEMNVSTLELGDSALYLCASSPGTSGGNEQFFGPGTRLTVL.

The rearrangement joins TRBV6-5 to TRBJ1-2, with TRBD1 matching 8 bases. This CDR3 spans 14 amino acids. The V gene end was trimmed by 2 bases and the J gene end by 8 bases; junction bases not matched to a gene: 7. The germline V gene encodes CDR1 MNHEY and CDR2 SVGAGI. The CDR3 spells CASSYTSDRDGYTF. DNA of the CDR3: TGTGCCAGCAGTTACACCTCGGACAGGGACGGCTACACCTTC.

The CDR3 DNA reads TGTGCCAGCAGCTTTCGGACTCCTCAAGTCTACGAGCAGTACTTC. Residues: CASSFRTPQVYEQYF. This chain uses TRBV12-1 with TRBJ2-7; the D call TRBD2 from the table was never checked on the DNA. TRBV12-1 is a pseudogene locus. This CDR3 contains 15 residues.

The J gene is TRBJ2-1, the V gene TRBV7-3; 8 bases fit TRBD2. The CDR3 has 18 amino acids. Germline values: CDR1 SGHTA, CDR2 FQGTGA. V lost 1 base, J lost 8 bases, and 16 bases stayed unmatched. This chain's CDR3 is CASSLIPPHGGAIYEQFF. CDR3 DNA sequence: TGTGCCAGCAGCTTAATACCCCCTCACGGGGGGGCTATCTATGAGCAGTTCTTC.

This clone came up once. The chain carries TRBV7-2 and TRBJ2-5; the D is unclear. This CDR3 is 14 amino acids long. Trimming shortened V by 1 base and J by 4 bases, and 10 bases separated the two germline ends. The germline V gene encodes CDR1 SGHTA and CDR2 FQGNSA. The CDR3 nucleotides read TGTGCCAGCAGCTTAGTTCGGAGTCGAGAGACCCAGTACTTC. Protein product: CASSLVRSRETQYF.

CDR3 nucleotides: TGTGCCAGCACCCAGGCAGGGGGACGAGAGTGGTTCTTT. It specifies CASTQAGGREWFF. V and J are TRBV2 and TRBJ1-1, with TRBD1 matching over 7 bases. V was pared by 7 bases and J by 14 bases, with 16 bases of the junction left unmatched. The CDR3 sequence is 13 residues long. Germline CDR1 reads SNHLY; CDR2 reads FYNNEI.

The chain employs TRBV4-3 and TRBJ2-7; the D gene is possibly TRBD1 (6 bases). Trimming removed 3 bases at V and 1 base at J, with 16 bases between. Germline CDR1 is LGHNA and CDR2 is YSLEER. The CDR3 is 16 amino acids. The CDR3 reads CASSHSATGESYEQYF. The CDR3 nucleotides read TGCGCCAGCAGCCATTCGGCGACAGGAGAATCCTACGAGCAGTACTTC.

The chain links TRBV5-1 to TRBJ2-3; 7 bases map to TRBD1. This CDR3 contains 15 residues. J was trimmed by 1 base and V by 4 bases; bases with no gene match: 6. Germline CDR1 is SGHRS and CDR2 is YFSETQ. Written as DNA, the CDR3 is TGCGCCAGCAGCACCAATGGACAGGGCACAGATACGCAGTATTTT. It encodes CASSTNGQGTDTQYF. The full variable domain, in which reference TRBV5-1 and TRBJ2-3 provide the parts outside the CDR3, is KAGVTQTPRYLIKTRGQQVTLSCSPISGHRSVSWYQQTPGQGLQFLFEYFSETQRNKGNFPGRFSGRQFSNSRSEMNVSTLELGDSALYLCASSTNGQGTDTQYFGPGTRLTVL.

The V and J genes are TRBV6-4 and TRBJ2-3; D is unresolved. The CDR3 runs 13 residues. With 6 bases removed from V and 0 bases from J, the gap between germline ends came to 7 bases. Germline CDR1 reads MRHNA; CDR2 reads SNTAGT. The CDR3 DNA is TGTGCCAGCAGAGCTACTAGCACAGATACGCAGTATTTT. It encodes CASRATSTDTQYF.

This chain uses TRBV2 with TRBJ1-5, with D hard to call. With 6 bases removed from V and 2 bases from J, the gap between germline ends came to 8 bases. The CDR3 spans 13 residues. In germline, CDR1 is SNHLY, CDR2 FYNNEI. The CDR3 spells CASSNRGNQPQHF. The CDR3 DNA sequence: TGTGCCAGCAGCAACCGGGGCAATCAGCCCCAGCATTTT.

The V and J genes are TRBV27 and TRBJ2-1, with D perhaps matching TRBD2 (5 bases). Deletions cut 2 bases from V and 5 bases from J, with 7 bases between. Germline CDR1 reads MNHEY; CDR2 reads SMNVEV (reference sequence). The CDR3 has 13 residues. CDR3 nucleotide sequence: TGTGCCAGCAGTTTAGCGGGTCACAATGAGCAGTTCTTC. Translating gives CASSLAGHNEQFF.

The V gene is TRBV6-2 or TRBV6-3, the J gene TRBJ2-7; D perhaps matches TRBD2 (5 bases). This CDR3 spans 13 amino acids. The V gene lost 6 bases and the J gene lost 4 bases, with 13 bases spanning the gap. In germline, CDR1 is MNHEY, CDR2 SVGEGT. As DNA, the CDR3 is TGTGCCAGCAGCCGGGCTGGGAGTTACGAGCAGTACTTC. Its protein is CASSRAGSYEQYF.

The count of this clone is one. The V call is TRBV19, the J call TRBJ1-5; D is possibly TRBD1 (5 bases). Germline V gene lookup returns CDR1 LNHDA and CDR2 SQIVND (reference sequence). The V and J ends lost 7 bases and 4 bases respectively, with 20 bases between them. This CDR3 is built from 16 residues. The CDR3 coding sequence is TGTGCCAGTACCGGGGGGGGTGGAAAATGGAATCAGCCCCAGCATTTT. Residues: CASTGGGGKWNQPQHF.

This sequence joins TRBV6-5 and TRBJ2-1; TRBD2 matches 7 bases. CDR1 is MNHEY and CDR2 is SVGAGI in the germline V gene. The ends lost 6 bases at V and 9 bases at J; junction bases unmatched: 5. This CDR3 comprises 12 residues. The CDR3 spells CASRTGRTEQFF. The CDR3 DNA follows: TGTGCCAGCAGGACCGGGAGGACTGAGCAGTTCTTC.

The CDR3: CASSEPTNTGELFF. CDR3 DNA: TGTGCCAGCAGCGAACCTACGAACACCGGGGAGCTGTTTTTT. The chain is built from TRBV9 and TRBJ2-2, with no clear D. The CDR3 consists of 14 residues. V was trimmed by 3 bases and J by 0 bases, leaving 6 bases between them. Germline V gives CDR1 SGDLS, CDR2 YYNGEE.